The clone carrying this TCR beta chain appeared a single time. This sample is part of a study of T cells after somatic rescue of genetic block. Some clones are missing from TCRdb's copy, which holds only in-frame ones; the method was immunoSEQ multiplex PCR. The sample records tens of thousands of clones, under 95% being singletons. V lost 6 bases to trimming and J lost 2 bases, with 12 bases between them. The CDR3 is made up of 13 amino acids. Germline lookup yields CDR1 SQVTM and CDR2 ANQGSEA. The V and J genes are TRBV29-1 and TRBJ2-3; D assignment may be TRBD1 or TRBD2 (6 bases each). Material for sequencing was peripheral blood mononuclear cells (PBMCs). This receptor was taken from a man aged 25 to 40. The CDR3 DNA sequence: TGCAGCGTAGGGGGGACGTCCACAGATACGCAGTATTTT. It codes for CSVGGTSTDTQYF.